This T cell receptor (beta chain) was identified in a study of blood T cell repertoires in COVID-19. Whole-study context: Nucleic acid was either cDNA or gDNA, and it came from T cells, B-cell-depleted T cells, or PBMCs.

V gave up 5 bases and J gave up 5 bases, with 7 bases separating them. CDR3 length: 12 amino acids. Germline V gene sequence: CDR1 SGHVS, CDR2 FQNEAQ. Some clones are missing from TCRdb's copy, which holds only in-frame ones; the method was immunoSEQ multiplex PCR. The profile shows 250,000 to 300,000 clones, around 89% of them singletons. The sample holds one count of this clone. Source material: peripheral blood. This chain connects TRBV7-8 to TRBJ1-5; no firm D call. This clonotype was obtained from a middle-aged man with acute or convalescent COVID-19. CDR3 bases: TGTGCCAGCAGCCCCATAGATCAGCCCCAGCATTTT. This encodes CASSPIDQPQHF. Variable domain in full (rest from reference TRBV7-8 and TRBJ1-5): GAGVSQSPRYKVAKRGQDVALRCDPISGHVSLFWYQQALGQGPEFLTYFQNEAQLDKSGLPSDRFFAERPEGSVSTLKIQRTQQEDSAVYLCASSPIDQPQHFGDGTRLSIL.